These 22 T cell receptor beta chains originate from one sample sequenced in a study of cytomegalovirus exposure and HLA in healthy donors. Primers for the PCR totalled 60 Vbeta and 13 Jbeta. This table comes from immunoSEQ multiplex PCR, and its TCRdb copy is limited to in-frame clones, with some not included. This repertoire shows around 150,000 clones, 82% found once; its top ten account for approximately 6.1%. Sequencing input: PBMCs. Receptor source: a man younger than 45 in good health and CMV-seropositive.

This clone has a handful of counts. This chain connects TRBV15 to TRBJ1-5; 7 positions match TRBD1. This CDR3 region has 14 residues. V shed 5 bases, J shed 2 bases, and the junction held 3 bases outside the gene matches. From germline, CDR1 is LNHNV and CDR2 YYDKDF (reference sequence). The CDR3 DNA reads TGTGCCACCAGCTTAGGACAGGGCAATCAGCCCCAGCATTTT. This translates into CATSLGQGNQPQHF.

A remark on this clone: Sequence at one end of the junction differs from germline and may be a read error. V usage is TRBV30 and J usage is TRBJ2-2, with a tentative D call TRBD2 (5 bases). CDR3 size: 14 residues. Germline CDR1 and CDR2: GTSNPN and SVGIG (reference sequence). DNA for the CDR3: TGTGCCTGGAGTGTCCTATTGGGTCTCGGGGAGTTGTTTTTT. Translation gives CAWSVLLGLGELFF. Combining the CDR3 with reference TRBV30 and TRBJ2-2 gives the whole variable domain SQTIHQWPATLVQPVGSPLSLECTVEGTSNPNLYWYRQAAGRGLQLLFYSVGIGQISSEVPQNLSASRPQDRQFILSSKKLLLSDSGFYLCAWSVLLGLGELFFGEGSRLTVL.

This clone was seen only a few times. V is TRBV4-3 and J is TRBJ2-3; TRBD2 is a possible D gene (6 bases). Germline CDR1 is LGHNA and CDR2 is YSLEER. V was pared by 0 bases and J by 3 bases, with 13 bases between. The CDR3 runs 16 residues. The DNA of the CDR3 is TGCGCCAGCAGCCAAGATCCCAGCGCGGGAACAGATACGCAGTATTTT. Amino acid sequence: CASSQDPSAGTDTQYF.

This clone came up once. The chain employs TRBV28 and TRBJ2-5, with 13 bases matching TRBD2. Germline CDR1 MDHEN, CDR2 SYDVKM. V dropped 7 bases and J dropped 4; count of bases not matched to a gene: 3. The CDR3 contains 14 residues. DNA for the CDR3: TGTGCCAGCATACTAGCGGGGGGGGTAGAGACCCAGTACTTC. Translation: CASILAGGVETQYF.

V is TRBV27 and J is TRBJ2-1; 7 bases fit TRBD2. After removal of 2 bases from V and 9 bases from J, the junction contained 10 bases not matched to a gene. The CDR3 length is 15 residues. Germline loops: CDR1 MNHEY, CDR2 SMNVEV (reference sequence). CDR3 sequence (DNA): TGTGCCAGCAGTTTAAGTGGCGGGAGAACGACTGAGCAGTTCTTC. Translating gives CASSLSGGRTTEQFF.

In nucleotides, the CDR3 is TGTGCCAGCAGCGTCAATTACGACGGGACAGATACGCAGTATTTT. This sequence encodes CASSVNYDGTDTQYF. The J gene is TRBJ2-3, the V gene TRBV9; D call uncertain. V was pared by 2 bases and J by 3 bases, with 13 bases between. CDR3 length: 15 amino acids. From germline, CDR1 is SGDLS and CDR2 YYNGEE.

This clone has only a few counts. The genes are TRBV19 and TRBJ2-1; possible D gene TRBD2, 5 bases. This CDR3 region has 16 residues. V shed 4 bases and J shed 1 base, with 14 bases lying between them. Per germline, CDR1 LNHDA and CDR2 SQIVND (reference sequence). The CDR3 DNA is TGTGCCAGTAGTACCCTCGTGTGGGAGTCCTACAATGAGCAGTTCTTC. Protein: CASSTLVWESYNEQFF.

This chain connects TRBV4-1 to TRBJ1-1; unclear D gene. The V and J ends lost 7 bases and 0 bases respectively, with 33 bases between them. Germline CDR1 MGHRA, CDR2 YSYEKL. The CDR3 length is 21 residues. The CDR3 bases are TGCGCCAGCATTTTATTCTCGACACTCTCATGGCGGCGGGCCATGAACACTGAAGCTTTCTTT. It codes for CASILFSTLSWRRAMNTEAFF.

V is TRBV7-9 and J is TRBJ1-2; the match to TRBD1 covers 8 bases. V shed 5 bases, J shed 4 bases, and the junction held 6 bases outside the gene matches. This CDR3 region has 14 residues. From germline, CDR1 is SEHNR and CDR2 FQNEAQ (reference sequence). The CDR3 protein is CASSQTGGGYGYTF. Here the CDR3 DNA reads TGTGCCAGCAGCCAAACAGGGGGTGGCTATGGCTACACCTTC. The whole variable domain, filled in from reference TRBV7-9 and TRBJ1-2, reads DTGVSQNPRHKITKRGQNVTFRCDPISEHNRLYWYRQTLGQGPEFLTYFQNEAQLEKSRLLSDRFSAERPKGSFSTLEIQRTEQGDSAMYLCASSQTGGGYGYTFGSGTRLTVV.

The V call is TRBV6-5, the J call TRBJ1-1, with D perhaps matching TRBD1 (5 bases). V shed 2 bases and J shed 0 bases, with 10 bases lying between them. The germline CDR1 and CDR2 sequences are MNHEY and SVGAGI. This CDR3 is 15 amino acids long. CDR3 in DNA: TGTGCCAGCAGTTACATGGCACAGGTGAACACTGAAGCTTTCTTT. Protein product: CASSYMAQVNTEAFF.

J is TRBJ2-5 and V is TRBV4-1; weak D call: TRBD2 (5 bases). The germline V gene encodes CDR1 MGHRA and CDR2 YSYEKL. V lost 0 bases and J lost 11, with 19 bases in between. This CDR3 region has 15 residues. CDR3 sequence: CASSQEERLNPEQYF. The CDR3 nucleotides read TGCGCCAGCAGCCAAGAAGAAAGACTAAATCCTGAGCAGTACTTC.

The rearrangement joins TRBV27 to TRBJ2-7; a possible D gene is TRBD1 (6 bases). Trimming pared 3 bases from V and 5 bases from J, leaving 20 bases between. This CDR3 comprises 16 residues. Germline CDR1 reads MNHEY; CDR2 reads SMNVEV (reference sequence). This chain's CDR3 is CASSFYPGTHADEQYF. In DNA form, the CDR3 reads TGTGCCAGCAGTTTTTACCCAGGGACACACGCAGACGAGCAGTACTTC.

The V gene is TRBV2, the J gene TRBJ1-4, with D possibly being TRBD1 (5 bases). This CDR3 contains 16 residues. Trimming left V 0 bases short and J 7 bases short, with 15 bases between. CDR1 SNHLY and CDR2 FYNNEI come from the germline V gene. The CDR3 loop reads CASSEAEWQGGEKLFF. The CDR3 DNA reads TGTGCCAGCAGTGAAGCGGAGTGGCAGGGAGGTGAAAAACTGTTTTTT.

The chain carries TRBV12-5 and TRBJ1-2; D is undetermined. The length of the CDR3 is 14 residues. Germline loops: CDR1 LGHNT, CDR2 FRNRAP. Trimming took 0 bases from V and 7 from J, leaving 12 bases between them. The CDR3 loop is CASGLVPGFGGYTF. In nucleotides, the CDR3 is TGTGCTAGTGGTTTGGTACCGGGGTTTGGTGGCTACACCTTC.

The J gene is TRBJ2-5, the V gene TRBV10-1; possible D gene TRBD2, 6 bases. The end of the DNA is better explained by TRBJ2-7, so the J call may be wrong. Germline CDR1 is WNHNN and CDR2 is SYGVQD (reference sequence). This CDR3 is 13 amino acids long. The CDR3 bases are TGCGCCAGCAGTGAGGCGGGACGGGGCGAGCAGTACTTC. This gives the protein CASSEAGRGEQYF.

This clone appeared a single time. The chain couples TRBV5-4 to TRBJ2-6; D may be TRBD1 (6 bases). The CDR3 is made up of 16 amino acids. Trimming pared 0 bases from V and 5 bases from J, leaving 12 bases between. CDR1 is SGHNT, CDR2 YYREEE, per germline (reference sequence). The CDR3 sequence: CASSLVAGVRANVLTF. CDR3 nucleotide sequence: TGTGCCAGCAGCTTGGTAGCAGGGGTGAGGGCCAACGTCCTGACTTTC. Full variable domain (remainder filled in from reference TRBV5-4 and TRBJ2-6): ETGVTQSPTHLIKTRGQQVTLRCSSQSGHNTVSWYQQALGQGPQFIFQYYREEENGRGNFPPRFSGLQFPNYSSELNVNALELDDSALYLCASSLVAGVRANVLTFGAGSRLTVL.

This clone has more than one count but fewer than ten. The chain links TRBV18 to TRBJ1-4; 7 bases match TRBD1. Trimming took 6 bases from V and 4 from J; bases not matched to a gene: 5. This CDR3 has 14 amino acids. Germline assignment: CDR1 KGHSH and CDR2 LQKENI. The CDR3 spells CASSSTGFNEKLFF. Written as DNA, the CDR3 is TGTGCCAGCTCGTCGACAGGGTTTAATGAAAAACTGTTTTTT.

The rearrangement uses TRBV9 and TRBJ2-3; 12 nucleotides align to TRBD2. Germline CDR1 SGDLS, CDR2 YYNGEE. The CDR3 consists of 19 residues. Trimming cost V 4 bases and J 5 bases; bases outside gene matches: 17. This CDR3 reads CASSPGGGASGGAGDTQYF. The CDR3 DNA reads as TGTGCCAGCAGCCCCGGCGGGGGGGCTAGCGGGGGGGCTGGAGATACGCAGTATTTT.

The chain employs TRBV7-2 and TRBJ1-6, with D possibly TRBD1 on 5 matching bases. This CDR3 region has 14 residues. The V gene's germline CDR1 is SGHTA and CDR2 FQGNSA. V dropped 4 bases and J dropped 7 bases, with 11 bases sitting between them. CDR3 sequence: CASSSGGLNSPLHF. The CDR3 DNA sequence: TGTGCCAGCAGCTCCGGGGGACTAAATTCACCCCTCCACTTT.

The gene calls are TRBV29-1 and TRBJ2-7, with 10 bases aligning to TRBD1. V was clipped by 6 bases and J by 5 bases; unmatched bases: 7. This CDR3 is 13 amino acids long. Germline CDR1 is SQVTM and CDR2 is ANQGSEA. CDR3 in amino acids: CSVRQGAADEQYF. The CDR3 DNA follows: TGCAGCGTGAGACAGGGGGCAGCCGACGAGCAGTACTTC.

This clone came up once. The gene calls are TRBV6-1 and TRBJ2-3; 8 bases match TRBD1. The germline CDR1 and CDR2 sequences are MNHNS and SASEGT. The V segment lost 7 bases and the J segment 3 bases; nucleotides outside the gene matches: 6. The CDR3 is made up of 14 amino acids. The CDR3 DNA reads as TGTGCCAGCAAATCTGACAGGGGAACAGATACGCAGTATTTT. Encoded protein: CASKSDRGTDTQYF.

The gene calls are TRBV30 and TRBJ2-5; 7 positions match TRBD1. The J call may be incorrect, as the DNA end agrees better with TRBJ2-7. CDR3 size: 14 residues. Germline V CDR1 and CDR2: GTSNPN, SVGIG (reference sequence). Written as DNA, the CDR3 is TGTGCCTGGAGGATCCGGGACAGCTCCTACGAGCAGTACTTC. Protein: CAWRIRDSSYEQYF.